Given below is one TCR beta chain in context. The antigen is not known. As to time point: blood from clinic visit 5 months post-surgery; TSC patient then seizure free. Sequencing was limited to surgery cases with top T cell transcript signatures in brain tissue. Before surgery, patients took at least one anti-epileptic drug. This table comes from immunoSEQ multiplex PCR, and its TCRdb copy is limited to in-frame clones, with some not included. The sample holds under 400,000 clones, over 90% seen once. The source of the sample is a study of brain T cells in children with intractable seizures. Study conclusions and caveats: Patients' HCMV serostatus was unknown; virus specificity rests on CDR3 similarity alone. Pre- and post-surgery blood differed in depth, so pre-surgery absences may be undersampling.

The CDR3 contains 14 residues. Germline values: CDR1 MNHNS, CDR2 SASEGT. V was cut by 1 base and J by 2 bases, with 6 bases left in between. Specimen: peripheral blood, collected 4 to 5 months after surgery. The TCR comes from a boy under two years old with tuberous sclerosis and intractable seizures. V and J are TRBV6-1 and TRBJ1-3; D is possibly TRBD1 (5 bases). The CDR3 nucleotides are TGTGCCAGCAGTGAAGTGGGGGCTGGAAACACCATATATTTT. As protein: CASSEVGAGNTIYF.